Listed below are T cell receptor beta chains from one sample, sequenced in a study of cytomegalovirus exposure and HLA in healthy donors. The data were produced by immunoSEQ multiplex PCR, yet TCRdb's version contains in-frame clones alone and is incomplete. The data contain 150,000 to 200,000 clones, approximately 11% of them singletons. Material: PBMCs. All receptors derive from a man aged 50 or older in good health and CMV-seropositive. Each CDR3 is given with its conserved first and last residue. D genes are given only for firm matches. The size of a clone is reported for some rows only, either as once, few or many, or as a class for expanded clones.

abundance,d_gene,v_gene,j_gene,CDR3aa,CDR3nt
few,TRBD1,TRBV18,TRBJ1-6,CASSPLDRGNSPLHF,TGTGCCAGCTCACCACTGGACAGGGGGAATTCACCCCTCCACTTT
.,.,TRBV7-2,TRBJ1-2,CASRPEGGGVYGYTF,TGTGCCAGCAGACCCGAGGGCGGGGGAGTCTATGGCTACACCTTC
few,.,TRBV11-1,TRBJ2-5,CASSLEETQYF,TGTGCCAGCAGCCTCGAGGAGACCCAGTACTTC
few,.,TRBV7-9,TRBJ1-1,CASSLQGRDTEAFF,TGTGCCAGCAGCTTACAGGGAAGGGACACTGAAGCTTTCTTT
few,TRBD1,TRBV23-1,TRBJ1-2,CASSQPGQGDGYTF,TGCGCCAGCAGTCAACCAGGACAGGGGGATGGCTACACCTTC
few,.,TRBV20-1,TRBJ2-1,CSARGPGEQFF,TGCAGTGCTAGAGGCCCAGGTGAGCAGTTCTTC
.,TRBD1,TRBV6-5,TRBJ1-2,CASSYPGQGQRGYTF,TGTGCCAGCAGTTACCCGGGACAGGGACAGCGAGGCTACACCTTC
few,.,TRBV9,TRBJ2-1,CASSPLASSYNEQFF,TGTGCCAGCAGCCCGCTAGCGAGTTCCTACAATGAGCAGTTCTTC
.,.,TRBV25-1,TRBJ1-4,CASSEYTGEKLFF,TGTGCCAGCAGTGAATATACGGGGGAAAAACTGTTTTTT
few,TRBD1,TRBV5-5,TRBJ1-2,CASSLPGQAYGYTF,TGTGCCAGCAGCCTACCGGGACAGGCGTATGGCTACACCTTC
.,TRBD2,TRBV15,TRBJ2-2,CATSGGLAGGKDTGELFF,TGTGCCACCAGCGGGGGACTAGCGGGGGGGAAGGACACCGGGGAGCTGTTTTTT
few,TRBD1,TRBV2,TRBJ2-2,CASTPQGDGELFF,TGTGCCAGCACCCCCCAGGGGGACGGGGAGCTGTTTTTT
few,.,TRBV7-2,TRBJ1-1,CASSAYREGWTEAFF,TGTGCCAGCAGCGCGTACAGGGAAGGGTGGACTGAAGCTTTCTTT
few,.,TRBV28,TRBJ1-2,CASSSARGAYGYTF,TGTGCCAGCAGTTCGGCCAGGGGTGCCTATGGCTACACCTTC
.,TRBD1,TRBV5-1,TRBJ1-1,CASSPLQGAGTEAFF,TGCGCCAGCAGCCCTTTACAGGGGGCGGGGACTGAAGCTTTCTTT
few,TRBD1,TRBV6-4,TRBJ1-5,CAGSLTGGQPQHF,TGTGCCGGCAGCTTGACAGGGGGTCAGCCCCAGCATTTT
.,.,TRBV5-6,TRBJ1-2,CASSSPVALSNYGYTF,TGTGCCAGCAGCTCCCCCGTGGCATTATCTAACTATGGCTACACCTTC
.,.,TRBV28,TRBJ1-1,CASSFGGGTEAFF,TGTGCCAGCAGTTTTGGGGGGGGCACTGAAGCTTTCTTT
.,.,TRBV5-6,TRBJ1-2,CASSREVGGTHYGYTF,TGTGCCAGCAGCCGGGAGGTTGGCGGGACACACTATGGCTACACCTTC
.,.,TRBV14,TRBJ1-2,CASSPRIREYYGYTF,TGTGCCAGCAGCCCTCGGATCCGGGAGTACTATGGCTACACCTTC
.,TRBD1,TRBV7-2,TRBJ1-5,CASSPGQGTGNQPQHF,TGTGCCAGCAGCCCAGGACAGGGAACGGGCAATCAGCCCCAGCATTTT
.,TRBD2,TRBV5-4,TRBJ2-5,CASSQTSGGGETQYF,TGTGCCAGCAGCCAGACTAGCGGGGGGGGCGAGACCCAGTACTTC
few,TRBD2,TRBV19,TRBJ2-7,CASSLGLAGSSYEQYF,TGTGCCAGTAGTTTGGGACTAGCGGGGAGCTCCTACGAGCAGTACTTC
.,.,TRBV19,TRBJ2-5,CASGETEQQETQYF,TGTGCCAGCGGCGAGACAGAACAACAAGAGACCCAGTACTTC
few,.,TRBV5-5,TRBJ1-5,CASSLEQFNQPQHF,TGTGCCAGCAGCTTGGAACAGTTCAATCAGCCCCAGCATTTT
.,.,TRBV10-3,TRBJ2-5,CAISEGDSPQEAQYF,TGTGCCATCAGTGAAGGAGACTCTCCACAAGAGGCCCAGTACTTC
.,.,TRBV6-5,TRBJ1-4,CASSPRGENEKLFF,TGTGCCAGCAGTCCTCGGGGGGAGAATGAAAAACTGTTTTTT
.,.,TRBV9,TRBJ2-1,CASSVDGLEASYNEQFF,TGTGCCAGCAGCGTAGACGGGTTAGAGGCCTCCTACAATGAGCAGTTCTTC
.,.,TRBV7-2,TRBJ2-4,CASSSPGGAKNIQYF,TGTGCCAGCAGCTCACCCGGTGGAGCCAAAAACATTCAGTACTTC
few,TRBD1,TRBV10-3,TRBJ2-2,CAISVHPGQGTGELFF,TGTGCCATCAGTGTCCATCCGGGACAGGGCACCGGGGAGCTGTTTTTT
.,.,TRBV28,TRBJ1-1,CASRGRGNTEAFF,TGTGCCAGCAGAGGCAGGGGAAACACTGAAGCTTTCTTT
few,TRBD1,TRBV19,TRBJ1-2,CASSRTGSTNYGYTF,TGTGCCAGTAGTAGGACAGGCTCAACAAACTATGGCTACACCTTC
.,.,TRBV5-1,TRBJ1-1,CASSPAGQGLLDTEAFF,TGCGCCAGCAGCCCCGCTGGGCAGGGGTTATTAGACACTGAAGCTTTCTTT
.,TRBD1,TRBV4-3,TRBJ1-6,CASIDAGGISYNSPLHF,TGCGCCAGCATCGACGCAGGGGGAATCTCCTATAATTCACCCCTCCACTTT
few,.,TRBV27,TRBJ2-3,CASSRQAPTDTQYF,TGTGCCAGCAGTCGCCAGGCGCCCACAGATACGCAGTATTTT
few,.,TRBV7-2,TRBJ1-1,CASSLTRANTEAFF,TGTGCCAGCAGCTTAACCAGGGCCAACACTGAAGCTTTCTTT
few,.,TRBV6-1,TRBJ1-2,CASSASGRVEGYTF,TGTGCCAGCAGCGCCTCAGGGCGCGTGGAGGGCTACACCTTC
few,.,TRBV19,TRBJ1-2,CASQASPTGYTF,TGTGCCAGCCAGGCGTCACCCACTGGCTACACCTTC
.,TRBD1,TRBV9,TRBJ1-1,CASSVAPRTGYGTEAFF,TGTGCCAGCAGCGTAGCTCCGCGGACAGGGTATGGGACTGAAGCTTTCTTT
.,.,TRBV7-8,TRBJ1-6,CASSLYSGEAYNSPLHF,TGTGCCAGCAGCCTCTACAGCGGGGAAGCATATAATTCACCCCTCCACTTT
.,.,TRBV10-3,TRBJ1-1,CAISAGHTNTEAFF,TGTGCCATCAGTGCAGGGCATACGAACACTGAAGCTTTCTTT
.,.,TRBV6-5,TRBJ1-2,CASSYSGGEGVGGYTF,TGTGCCAGCAGTTACTCCGGCGGGGAGGGGGTCGGTGGCTACACCTTC
few,.,TRBV6-1,TRBJ1-2,CASREASLNYGYTF,TGTGCCAGCCGGGAGGCCTCGCTTAACTATGGCTACACCTTC
few,.,TRBV6-1,TRBJ1-1,CASSEASYTEAFF,TGTGCCAGCAGTGAAGCGTCCTACACTGAAGCTTTCTTT
.,.,TRBV5-6,TRBJ2-7,CASSLASLYEQYF,TGTGCCAGCAGCTTGGCCTCCTTATACGAGCAGTACTTC
.,TRBD2,TRBV5-1,TRBJ2-1,CASSIAGRNEQFF,TGCGCCAGCAGCATAGCGGGGAGGAATGAGCAGTTCTTC
.,.,TRBV7-2,TRBJ2-2,CASSLRDFLLNTGELFF,TGTGCCAGCAGCCTTAGGGACTTTCTCTTGAACACCGGGGAGCTGTTTTTT
.,TRBD2,TRBV28,TRBJ2-1,CASSFGYTSGSFYNEQFF,TGTGCCAGCAGTTTTGGGTATACTAGCGGATCTTTCTACAATGAGCAGTTCTTC
.,TRBD2,TRBV4-3,TRBJ2-1,CASSQGLAGGPHEQFF,TGCGCCAGCAGCCAAGGCCTAGCGGGGGGGCCGCATGAGCAGTTCTTC